This T cell receptor (beta chain) derives from a study of early T cells in non-severe SARS-CoV-2 infection. Study details: The study sequenced bulk RNA from unsorted whole blood, with chains unpaired.

Many counts were recorded for this clonotype. No antigen is known for it. The V segment lost 2 bases and the J segment 3 bases; nucleotides outside the gene matches: 5. Germline V CDR1 and CDR2: MNHNY, SVGAGI (reference sequence). The CDR3 length is 15 residues. Individually, cDNA molecules had unique molecular identifiers attached to them. TCRdb reanalysed the 5' RACE reads using MiXCR and keeps one entry per CDR3 protein. This sample has about 75,000 distinct CDR3 sequences, with about 11% found just once. Study-wide results and caveats: Matches to VDJdb favored anti-spike CD8 responses and missed private and CD4 specificities.

The sequence derives from an adult who was a healthcare worker with PCR-confirmed SARS-CoV-2 infection or an uninfected control (not recorded which). The genes are TRBV6-6 and TRBJ2-5; the match to TRBD1 covers 8 bases. The specimen comprised whole blood, sampled at baseline. The CDR3 reads CASSYPGQGKETQYF. CDR3 DNA sequence: TGTGCCAGCAGTTACCCTGGACAGGGCAAAGAGACCCAGTACTTC.